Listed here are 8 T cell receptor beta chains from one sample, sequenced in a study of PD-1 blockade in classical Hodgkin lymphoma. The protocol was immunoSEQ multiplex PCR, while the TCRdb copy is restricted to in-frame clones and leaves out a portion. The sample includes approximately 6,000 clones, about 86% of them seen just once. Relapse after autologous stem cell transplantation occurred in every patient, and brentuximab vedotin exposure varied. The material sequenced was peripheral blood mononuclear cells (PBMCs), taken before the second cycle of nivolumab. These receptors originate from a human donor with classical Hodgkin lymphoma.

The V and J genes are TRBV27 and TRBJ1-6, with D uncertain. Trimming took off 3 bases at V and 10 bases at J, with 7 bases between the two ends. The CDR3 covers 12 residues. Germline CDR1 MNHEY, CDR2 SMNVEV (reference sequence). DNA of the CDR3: TGTGCCAGCAGTTTTTTACGGTCACCCCTCCACTTT. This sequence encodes CASSFLRSPLHF.

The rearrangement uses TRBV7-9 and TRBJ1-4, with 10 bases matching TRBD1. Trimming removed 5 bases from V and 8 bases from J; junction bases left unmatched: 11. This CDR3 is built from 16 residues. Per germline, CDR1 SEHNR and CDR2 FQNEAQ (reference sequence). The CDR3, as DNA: TGTGCCAGCAGCCCCTGGGACAGGGGATTCGACGAAAAACTGTTTTTT. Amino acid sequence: CASSPWDRGFDEKLFF.

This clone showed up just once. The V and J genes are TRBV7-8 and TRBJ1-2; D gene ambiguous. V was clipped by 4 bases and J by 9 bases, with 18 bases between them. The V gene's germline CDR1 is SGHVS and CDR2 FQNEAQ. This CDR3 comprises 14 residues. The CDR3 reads CASSSQPMPVSYTF. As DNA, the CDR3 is TGTGCCAGCAGCTCACAACCGATGCCTGTCAGCTACACCTTC.

The CDR3 DNA reads TGTGCCAGTAGAAGGGCCTGGGACAGGGGCCATGAGCAGTTCTTC. It translates to CASRRAWDRGHEQFF. V usage is TRBV19 and J usage is TRBJ2-1, with 10 bases fitting TRBD1. This CDR3 is built from 15 residues. From germline, CDR1 is LNHDA and CDR2 SQIVND (reference sequence). V was pared by 6 bases and J by 8 bases, with 10 bases of the junction left unmatched.

In DNA form, the CDR3 reads TGCGCCAGCAGCTTGGACAGGGCGATCTCTGAAGCTTTCTTT. Translating it yields CASSLDRAISEAFF. The chain combines TRBV5-1 with TRBJ1-1; tentatively, D is TRBD1 (6 bases). This CDR3 region has 14 residues. The germline gives CDR1 SGHRS, CDR2 YFSETQ. V dropped 0 bases and J dropped 6 bases, with 12 bases sitting between them. The full variable domain, its missing parts supplied by reference TRBV5-1 and TRBJ1-1, is KAGVTQTPRYLIKTRGQQVTLSCSPISGHRSVSWYQQTPGQGLQFLFEYFSETQRNKGNFPGRFSGRQFSNSRSEMNVSTLELGDSALYLCASSLDRAISEAFFGQGTRLTVV.

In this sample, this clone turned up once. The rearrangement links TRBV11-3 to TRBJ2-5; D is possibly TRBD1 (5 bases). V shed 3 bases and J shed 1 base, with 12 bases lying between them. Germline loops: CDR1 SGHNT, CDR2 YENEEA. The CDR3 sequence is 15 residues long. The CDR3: CASSFDSLGQETQYF. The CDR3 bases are TGTGCCAGCAGCTTCGACAGTCTAGGCCAAGAGACCCAGTACTTC.

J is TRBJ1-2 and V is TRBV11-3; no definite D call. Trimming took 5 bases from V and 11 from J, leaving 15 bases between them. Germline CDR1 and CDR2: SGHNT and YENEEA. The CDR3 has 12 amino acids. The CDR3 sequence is CASSRHEFGYTF. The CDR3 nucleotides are TGTGCCAGCAGCCGCCATGAATTTGGTTACACCTTC.

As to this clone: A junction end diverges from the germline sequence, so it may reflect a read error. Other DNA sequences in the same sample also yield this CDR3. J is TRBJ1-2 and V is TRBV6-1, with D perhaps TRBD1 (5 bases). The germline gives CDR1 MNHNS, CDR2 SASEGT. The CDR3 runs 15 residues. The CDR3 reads CASNAGWLSNYGYTF. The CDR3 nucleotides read TGTGCCAGCAACGCAGGGTGGCTCTCTAACTATGGCTACACCTTT.